This T cell receptor (beta chain) was retrieved from a study of T cells in Graves' hyperthyroidism and ophthalmopathy (dated by TCRdb to between 2017 and 2020). At the level of the whole study: Peripheral blood samples were taken at the time of initial diagnosis, prior to any treatment. The 75 to 100 discovery patients were divided at random into training and test sets in a 7:3 ratio. According to the paper, TCR Vbeta CDR3 sequencing was carried out on 135 peripheral blood samples, which came from 40 to 45 ophthalmopathy, 80 or so hyperthyroidism and approximately 17 progressor patients. Thyroid tissue and blood T-cell repertoires from more than 5 Graves' hyperthyroidism patients were also compared in the study. Once sampling was done, hyperthyroidism patients were given methimazole at a starting dose of 30 mg daily, whereas ophthalmopathy patients were given high-dose intravenous methylprednisolone. Prospective prediction of ophthalmopathy was tested in an independent validation cohort consisting of about 19 hyperthyroidism patients and some 16 patients who later progressed to ophthalmopathy. TCR V-J signatures able to tell the groups apart were searched for in a discovery cohort of approximately 95 patients, of whom around 42 had Graves' ophthalmopathy and some 60 had stable Graves' hyperthyroidism.

A patient counted as having stable Graves' hyperthyroidism if no progression to ophthalmopathy occurred over 18 months of follow-up. Hyperthyroidism patients were newly diagnosed, had a disease duration of under 2 months, and were aged 18 to 65 years. Patients with uncontrolled infections, other autoimmune diseases, pregnancy or lactation were excluded. Clinical symptoms, serum thyroxine and TRAb, thyroid ultrasound, and orbital computed tomography formed the basis for the diagnoses. PBMCs were isolated from about 9 ml of fresh peripheral blood by Ficoll-Paque density gradient centrifugation. Trizol reagent was used to extract total RNA, and RNA quality was then checked on an Agilent 2100 Bioanalyzer. Study-wide findings and limitations: In validation, the model predicted progression to ophthalmopathy a median of around six months before onset, with about 67% sensitivity and about 75% specificity. A model built on a 13 V-J signature distinguished ophthalmopathy from stable hyperthyroidism, reaching roughly 88% sensitivity and 81.08% specificity in cross-validation and 80%/75% in testing. Most expanded thyroid clonotypes (frequency above 0.001) were also detected in blood, suggesting blood repertoires may reflect thyroid immune responses. No statistical method was used to set the sample size in advance, and investigators knew the group allocation.

The TCR beta CDR3 regions were amplified from RNA transcripts. For the first round of RT-PCR on the TCR CDR3, the HTBI primer set was used together with the Qiagen OneStep RT-PCR kit. A second multiplex PCR round built the libraries, followed by size selection and purification. The libraries were sequenced on an Illumina HiSeq2000 using paired-end 100 bp reads. The original pipeline was this. Raw data were processed with SOAPnuke, discarding reads with adapters, uncalled bases, mean Phred below 15, or no exact constant-primer or identifier match. High-quality paired reads were merged with COPE v1.2.5, and unique nucleotide sequences were defined as clonotypes. MiTCR v1.1 was used to align clonotypes to the IMGT TRBV, TRBD and TRBJ reference segments. Only V-J combinations with frequency above 0.0001, covering 99% to 99.2% of repertoires, were analysed. The TCS score was defined as F50 (clonal expansion) divided by E x V (chaos), with BLOSUM62-based TCRdist calculated between CDR3 peptides within each V-J. Welch's t-statistics and random forest reduced fewer than 600 V-J features to 10 to 15, which were used in a naive Bayes classifier (R e1071). TCRdb applied fastp at Q25 and MiXCR to the public reads, then kept only in-frame beta chains. CDR3 protein duplicates are merged, each entry listing the most common genes and DNA. These V and J calls are TCRdb output, not the study's own analysis. The sample table records around 560,000 distinct CDR3 sequences; about a sixth of these occur just once. 18% of the sample rests with the top ten.

This clonotype appeared many times. What antigen it recognizes has not been identified. One base away there is no much larger clone; base qualities are not given. CDR1 and CDR2 were assigned from the germline V gene as SGHAT and FQNNGV. V trim: 1 base; J trim: 1 base; unmatched bases: 5. The CDR3 starts with the cysteine, ends with the phenylalanine, and has 16 residues. Only CDR3 DNA is held: 48 bases, read in frame from base 1. This clonotype was sampled from a woman in her late teens or twenties with Graves' hyperthyroidism. Recombination linked TRBV11-2 to TRBJ1-1; the central 8 bases match TRBD1. Sequencing input: blood. The CDR3 here reads CASSLGRDRPNTEAFF. In nucleotide form, the sequence is TGTGCCAGCAGCTTAGGCCGGGACAGGCCGAACACTGAAGCTTTCTTT. Extended through the reference TRBV11-2 and TRBJ1-1 proteins, this CDR3 yields the full variable domain: EAGVAQSPRYKIIEKRQSVAFWCNPISGHATLYWYQQILGQGPKLLIQFQNNGVVDDSQLPKDRFSAERLKGVDSTLKIQPAKLEDSAVYLCASSLGRDRPNTEAFFGQGTRLTVV.